Listed below are T cell receptor beta chains from one sample, sequenced in a study of T cell repertoires in aging, cancer and after chemotherapy. TCRdb independently ran MiXCR on the multiplex PCR reads; one entry per CDR3 protein. This repertoire shows around 12,000 distinct CDR3 sequences, 25% found once; its top ten account for 45% to 50%. Source material: blood. These receptors were obtained from a human donor in good health. Each CDR3 is given without its conserved first and last residue.

cdr3_aa	cdr3_length	v_call
ATSRRTQGYEQY	12	TRBV15
ASSLVPQPQH	10	TRBV12-3/TRBV12-4
SAIFGIQTYEQY	12	TRBV20-1
ASSRRPSYEQY	11	TRBV27
ASSLVAGVDEQY	12	TRBV5-1
ASSEAWEGSYGYT	13	TRBV6-1
ASSQGETKEFYGYT	14	TRBV4-1
AWSVLSGGNSPLH	13	TRBV30
ASSLYSGGSSYEQY	14	TRBV5-6
ASSFRQGAEEKLF	13	TRBV5-1
ASGLAGGPDTQY	12	TRBV7-2
ASSSREETQY	10	TRBV5-4
ASSLPAQETQY	11	TRBV5-1
ASSLHPTGYQETLY	14	TRBV27
AWSVAYEQY	9	TRBV30
ASGSGLAGDQETQY	14	TRBV12-5
ATSRDDLAYEQY	12	TRBV15
ASSQTFRGPLDEQY	14	TRBV4-2
ASSLGGSRNTEAF	13	TRBV6-5
ASSSNPGELF	10	TRBV27
ASSLGWLWDGYT	12	TRBV7-9
ASSLGTGGRGNIQY	14	TRBV5-6
SARVRTSGSAEQY	13	TRBV20-1
ASSVGPGVYEQY	12	TRBV19
ASSLGPDNYEQY	12	TRBV5-4
SAGVSYNEQF	10	TRBV20-1
AISDLETQY	9	TRBV6-5
ASGKTGIGNTIY	12	TRBV7-2
ASSPAPDTQY	10	TRBV7-9
ASSLSGSLLNTEAF	14	TRBV5-6
ASSGRDSSYEQY	12	TRBV5-4
ASSDDRANSPLH	12	TRBV7-6
SVGGGNTGELF	11	TRBV29-1
AWSVGVNYGYT	11	TRBV30
ASTRVLTGRRNTEAF	15	TRBV5-5
SGGSTNYGYT	10	TRBV20-1
ASSPYGARTDTQY	13	TRBV7-2
ASSLGRANTQY	11	TRBV11-1
ASSIARANQPQH	12	TRBV19
ASDAATSNQPQH	12	TRBV6-6
ASSFGTATGNTIY	13	TRBV11-1
SARVRRNSPLH	11	TRBV20-1
ASSRRMNTEAF	11	TRBV7-9
ATSDTLGYRGVLSYNSPLH	19	TRBV24-1
ASSDASTDTQY	11	TRBV10-1
AWSPGQGSNSDYT	13	TRBV30
AISGQENLRSDEQF	14	TRBV10-3
ASSLDGQPGGGPLH	14	TRBV5-1
ASSLGQSYGYT	11	TRBV6-1
ASGGGSLLGIFHNEQF	16	TRBV6-5
ASSFGELYGYT	11	TRBV5-1